These T cell receptor beta chains were read from a single sample in a study of regulatory T cells in long-lasting Graves disease. TCRdb re-analysed the multiplex PCR reads in MiXCR, keeping a single row per CDR3 protein. The sample yields some 250,000 distinct CDR3 sequences, around a sixth seen once. The same sample was also studied in work on T cells in Graves' hyperthyroidism and ophthalmopathy.

The source material was peripheral blood mononuclear cells (PBMCs), sampled at new diagnosis, from a patient treated with antithyroid drugs. Every receptor here comes from a woman in her thirties with Graves disease. Each CDR3 is given with its conserved first and last residue. A D gene is named only where the DNA matches it firmly. Only part of the rows carry a size: once, few, many, or a class if the clone is expanded.

CDR3aa	CDR3nt	d_gene	v_gene	len	abundance	j_gene
CASSYGGYNQPQHF	TGTGCCAGCTCTTACGGGGGTTACAATCAGCCCCAGCATTTT	NA	TRBV18	14	many	TRBJ1-5
CASSRRDLSYNEQFF	TGTGCCAGCTCACGAAGGGATCTCTCCTACAATGAGCAGTTCTTC	NA	TRBV18	15	many	TRBJ2-1
CASREPGLAYEQYF	TGTGCCAGCAGAGAACCGGGACTAGCTTACGAGCAGTACTTC	TRBD2	TRBV6-1	14	many	TRBJ2-7
CASRDRGVACCLDTEAFF	TGCGCCAGCAGGGACAGGGGAGTAGCGTGTTGTTTGGACACTGAAGCTTTCTTT	TRBD1	TRBV10-1	18	many	TRBJ1-1
CASSQPAWETQYF	TGTGCCAGCAGCCAACCGGCATGGGAGACCCAGTACTTC	NA	TRBV14	13	many	TRBJ2-5
CSVGRTGGRIETQYF	TGCAGTGTCGGCCGAACAGGGGGAAGAATCGAGACCCAGTACTTC	TRBD1	TRBV20-1	15	NA	TRBJ2-5
CASSNDRGPSYEQYF	TGTGCCAGCAGTAATGACAGGGGTCCATCCTACGAGCAGTACTTC	TRBD1	TRBV6-2/TRBV6-3	15	many	TRBJ2-7
CASSIGQAQAFF	TGTGCCAGCAGCATCGGACAGGCACAAGCTTTCTTT	TRBD1	TRBV7-2	12	many	TRBJ1-1
CASSATPNTEAFF	TGTGCCAGCAGCGCGACACCGAACACTGAAGCTTTCTTT	NA	TRBV9	13	many	TRBJ1-1
CSARDVRSSYNEQFF	TGCAGTGCTCGGGACGTAAGAAGCTCCTACAATGAGCAGTTCTTC	NA	TRBV20-1	15	many	TRBJ2-1
CASSLVGGLNTEAFF	TGTGCCAGCAGCTTAGTAGGGGGCCTGAACACTGAAGCTTTCTTT	TRBD1	TRBV7-6	15	many	TRBJ1-1
CSANYDGTSYEQYF	TGCAGTGCTAACTACGACGGAACCTCCTACGAGCAGTACTTC	NA	TRBV20-1	14	many	TRBJ2-7
CASSLRDSDYGYTF	TGTGCCAGCAGCCTCCGGGACTCCGACTATGGCTACACCTTC	NA	TRBV5-6	14	many	TRBJ1-2
CASSLIGQGVLDTEAFF	TGTGCCAGCAGCTTAATCGGACAGGGGGTACTCGACACTGAAGCTTTCTTT	TRBD1	TRBV13	17	many	TRBJ1-1
CATSDTRTDLNTGELFF	TGTGCCACCAGTGATACGAGGACGGACCTTAACACCGGGGAGCTGTTTTTT	NA	TRBV24-1	17	few	TRBJ2-2
CASSLGTATNTEAFF	TGTGCCAGCTCACTTGGGACAGCCACGAACACTGAAGCTTTCTTT	TRBD1	TRBV18	15	many	TRBJ1-1
CASSLNGGSYEQHF	TGCGCCAGCAGCTTGAACGGGGGCTCCTACGAGCAGCACTTC	NA	TRBV5-1	14	NA	TRBJ2-7
CASSFRDSSTQYF	TGTGCCAGCAGCTTCCGGGACTCAAGTACGCAGTATTTT	NA	TRBV11-3	13	many	TRBJ2-3
CATSDPGDGTIDTQYF	TGTGCCACCAGTGACCCCGGCGATGGGACTATAGATACGCAGTATTTT	TRBD2	TRBV24-1	16	many	TRBJ2-3
CASSSGRVGYTF	TGTGCCAGCAGCTCCGGGAGGGTGGGCTACACCTTC	NA	TRBV7-6	12	once	TRBJ1-2
CSASFGGGGADTQYF	TGCAGTGCTAGTTTTGGTGGCGGGGGAGCGGATACGCAGTATTTT	TRBD2	TRBV20-1	15	many	TRBJ2-3
CASSPTTGLRGNGYTF	TGTGCCAGCAGCCCGACGACAGGGCTCCGGGGTAATGGCTACACCTTC	TRBD1	TRBV7-9	16	NA	TRBJ1-2
CASSRTGGNAGELFF	TGCGCCAGCAGTCGGACCGGGGGGAACGCCGGGGAGCTGTTTTTT	TRBD2	TRBV5-1	15	few	TRBJ2-2
CASSDVKIRETQYF	TGTGCCAGCAGCGACGTAAAGATAAGGGAGACCCAGTACTTC	NA	TRBV7-9	14	many	TRBJ2-5
CASSDPLTGRVGGYTF	TGTGCCAGCAGCGATCCTCTGACAGGGCGGGTGGGAGGCTACACCTTC	TRBD1	TRBV12-3/TRBV12-4	16	NA	TRBJ1-2
CASSTAPGQIYGYTF	TGTGCCAGCAGCACTGCGCCGGGACAAATCTATGGCTACACCTTC	NA	TRBV7-9	15	many	TRBJ1-2
CASRYGGSGRGGTQYF	TGTGCCAGCAGGTATGGTGGCAGCGGTAGAGGGGGCACGCAGTATTTT	TRBD1	TRBV2	16	many	TRBJ2-3
CASSVDGRSLNTEAFF	TGTGCCAGCAGCGTAGACGGCAGGTCCTTGAACACTGAAGCTTTCTTT	NA	TRBV9	16	many	TRBJ1-1
CASSQGSILGYTF	TGTGCCAGCAGCCAAGGAAGTATTCTGGGCTACACCTTC	NA	TRBV3-1	13	many	TRBJ1-2
CASSLAGGANYGYTF	TGTGCCAGCAGCTTAGCGGGGGGAGCTAACTATGGCTACACCTTC	NA	TRBV11-2	15	many	TRBJ1-2
CATKTPRGANVLTF	TGTGCCACCAAAACACCTCGGGGGGCCAACGTCCTGACTTTC	NA	TRBV6-4	14	few	TRBJ2-6
CASSPEGLQETQYF	TGTGCCAGCTCGCCCGAAGGACTGCAAGAGACCCAGTACTTC	NA	TRBV18	14	NA	TRBJ2-5
CSVEGQNYEQYF	TGCAGCGTTGAGGGACAGAACTACGAGCAGTACTTC	TRBD1	TRBV29-1	12	few	TRBJ2-7
CSARGVRGGETQYF	TGCAGTGCTAGAGGGGTGCGAGGCGGGGAGACCCAGTACTTC	NA	TRBV20-1	14	many	TRBJ2-5
CSANVGINSNQPQHF	TGCAGTGCTAATGTAGGGATAAATAGCAATCAGCCCCAGCATTTT	NA	TRBV20-1	15	many	TRBJ1-5
CASSLTGAGGDQPQHF	TGTGCCAGCAGTCTGACAGGGGCCGGAGGAGATCAGCCCCAGCATTTT	TRBD1	TRBV27	16	many	TRBJ1-5
CSASGAGTVAEQYF	TGCAGTGCTAGCGGGGCGGGGACGGTGGCCGAGCAGTACTTC	NA	TRBV20-1	14	NA	TRBJ2-7
CASSPSGTEYPIGNTIYF	TGTGCCAGCAGCCCGTCCGGGACCGAATACCCGATTGGAAACACCATATATTTT	NA	TRBV5-6	18	many	TRBJ1-3
CSVGTGVEAFF	TGCAGCGTTGGGACAGGGGTAGAAGCTTTCTTT	TRBD1	TRBV29-1	11	few	TRBJ1-1
CASSHGTGGTGELFF	TGTGCCAGCAGCCATGGGACAGGCGGGACCGGGGAGCTGTTTTTT	TRBD1	TRBV7-9	15	NA	TRBJ2-2
CASRSTGPNEKLFF	TGTGCCAGCAGGTCGACAGGTCCGAATGAAAAACTGTTTTTT	NA	TRBV12-3/TRBV12-4	14	many	TRBJ1-4
CASSFFLTDGTEAFF	TGTGCCAGCAGCTTCTTTCTAACAGACGGCACTGAAGCTTTCTTT	NA	TRBV7-2	15	many	TRBJ1-1
CSASSSSGANVLTF	TGCAGTGCTAGTTCTAGCTCTGGGGCCAACGTCCTGACTTTC	NA	TRBV20-1	14	few	TRBJ2-6
CASSLALADNVYGYTF	TGTGCCAGCAGCTTGGCCTTAGCGGACAACGTTTATGGCTACACCTTC	NA	TRBV5-6	16	many	TRBJ1-2
CASSVAAGGNSPLHF	TGTGCCAGCAGCGTAGCCGCAGGGGGCAATTCACCCCTCCACTTT	TRBD1	TRBV9	15	few	TRBJ1-6
CASSLSGGSDTDTQYF	TGTGCCAGCAGTTTATCGGGCGGTAGCGACACAGATACGCAGTATTTT	NA	TRBV27	16	NA	TRBJ2-3
CASTDNYNSPLHF	TGTGCCAGCACGGACAATTATAATTCACCCCTCCACTTT	NA	TRBV12-3/TRBV12-4	13	NA	TRBJ1-6
CASSLDSSRGFTGELFF	TGTGCCAGCAGCTTAGATTCGTCCAGGGGGTTCACCGGGGAGCTGTTTTTT	TRBD1	TRBV11-3	17	many	TRBJ2-2
CASSQIAGGHSYEQYF	TGTGCCAGCAGTCAAATAGCGGGGGGCCACTCCTACGAGCAGTACTTC	TRBD2	TRBV14	16	many	TRBJ2-7
CASSYWDRAEAFF	TGTGCCAGCAGTTACTGGGACAGGGCTGAAGCTTTCTTT	TRBD1	TRBV6-5	13	many	TRBJ1-1